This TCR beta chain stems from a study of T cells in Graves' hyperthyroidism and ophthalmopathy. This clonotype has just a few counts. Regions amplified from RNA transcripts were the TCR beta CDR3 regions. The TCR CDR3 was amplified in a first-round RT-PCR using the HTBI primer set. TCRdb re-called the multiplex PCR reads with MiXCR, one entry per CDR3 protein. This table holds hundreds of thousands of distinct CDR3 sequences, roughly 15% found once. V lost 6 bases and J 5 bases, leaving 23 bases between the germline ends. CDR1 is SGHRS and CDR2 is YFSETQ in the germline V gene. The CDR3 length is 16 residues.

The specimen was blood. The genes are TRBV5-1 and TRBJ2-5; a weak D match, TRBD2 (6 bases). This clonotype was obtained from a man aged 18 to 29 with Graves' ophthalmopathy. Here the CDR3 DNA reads TGCGCCAGCAACTTCGGGCAGGTGGGGGGAAAGGAGACCCAGTACTTC. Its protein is CASNFGQVGGKETQYF.